This entry describes one TCR beta chain. One end of the junction does not line up with germline, which may come from a read error. TCRdb reprocessed the 5' RACE reads with MiXCR, giving one entry per CDR3 protein. The table records roughly 56,000 distinct CDR3 sequences, roughly 10% of them present only once. This specimen belongs to a study of neurological immune-mediated disorders. The CDR3 consists of 14 residues. The germline V gene has CDR1 LGHDT and CDR2 YNNKEL (reference sequence). This chain connects TRBV3-1 to TRBJ2-5, with D possibly matching TRBD2 (7 bases). The receptor was isolated from a man in his fifties or sixties in good health. The sequenced sample was PBMCs. The CDR3 nucleotides read TGTGCCAGCAGCCATCGCGGGGGCCAAGAGACCCGGTACTTC. It translates to CASSHRGGQETRYF.